A single T cell receptor (beta chain) is shown here with its context. This sample was taken from a study of blood T cell repertoires in COVID-19. The CDR3 runs to 16 residues. Germline-derived CDR1 and CDR2 are SGHRS and YFSETQ. The V segment lost 4 bases and the J segment 1 base; nucleotides outside the gene matches: 5. Method: immunoSEQ multiplex PCR; TCRdb's copy keeps in-frame clones and lacks some. The sample lists 300,000 to 350,000 clones, approximately 84% seen once, with approximately 0.93% in the top ten. Sequencing input: PBMCs or T cells enriched from blood (not recorded which). The rearrangement uses TRBV5-1 and TRBJ1-1, with 12 bases identical to TRBD1. This receptor was obtained from a woman in her 30s who had recovered from COVID-19. In nucleotides, the CDR3 is TGCGCCAGCAGCGCACTGGGACAGGGGGCGAACACTGAAGCTTTCTTT. This gives the protein CASSALGQGANTEAFF.